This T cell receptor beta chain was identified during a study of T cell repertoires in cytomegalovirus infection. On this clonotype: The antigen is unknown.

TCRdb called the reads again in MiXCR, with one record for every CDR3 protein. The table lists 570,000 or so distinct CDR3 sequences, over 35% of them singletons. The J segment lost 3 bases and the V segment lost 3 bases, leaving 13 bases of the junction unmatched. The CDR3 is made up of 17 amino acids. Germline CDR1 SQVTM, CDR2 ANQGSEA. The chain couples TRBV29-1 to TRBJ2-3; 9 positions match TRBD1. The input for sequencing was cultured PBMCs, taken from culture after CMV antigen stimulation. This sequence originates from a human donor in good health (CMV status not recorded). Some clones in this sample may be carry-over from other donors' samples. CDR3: CSVDFTLGQGPTDTQYF. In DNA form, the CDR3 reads TGCAGCGTTGATTTTACTCTCGGACAGGGGCCGACAGATACGCAGTATTTT.